These 11 T cell receptor beta chains were sequenced from one sample in a study of sequential checkpoint blockade in melanoma. Sequenced by immunoSEQ multiplex PCR; TCRdb stores in-frame clones only, minus some. The sample includes approximately 21,000 clones, around 82% of them seen just once. Treatment defined: randomized to nivolumab then ipilimumab (arm A) or the reverse (arm B). The sample here was CD8+ T cells sorted from blood (inferred from file names), taken from a patient given nivolumab and ipilimumab in sequence. The receptor set was obtained from a human donor with melanoma.

This chain joins TRBV7-2 and TRBJ1-5; 8 nucleotides match TRBD1. This CDR3 comprises 16 residues. V was pared by 5 bases and J by 4 bases, with 10 bases of the junction left unmatched. Germline values: CDR1 SGHTA, CDR2 FQGNSA. CDR3 region: CASSPQGGSQNQPQHF. For the CDR3, the DNA is TGTGCCAGCAGCCCACAGGGGGGCAGCCAAAATCAGCCCCAGCATTTT.

This chain links TRBV5-6 with TRBJ2-2; 12 bases agree with TRBD2. V gave up 4 bases and J gave up 4 bases; unmatched junction bases: 8. This CDR3 is built from 17 residues. Germline CDR1 is SGHDT and CDR2 is YYEEEE. The CDR3 spells CASSPRLAGVTTGELFF. The CDR3 nucleotides are TGTGCCAGCAGCCCCAGACTAGCGGGAGTCACCACCGGGGAGCTGTTTTTT.

The chain links TRBV5-4 to TRBJ1-1; D is perhaps TRBD1 (6 bases). Germline V gene data show CDR1 as SGHNT and CDR2 as YYREEE (reference sequence). V lost 0 bases, J lost 0 bases, and 15 bases lay in between. CDR3 length: 17 residues. CDR3 in DNA: TGTGCCAGCAGCTTGGCCAAACCGGGACACCTGAACACTGAAGCTTTCTTT. Its protein product is CASSLAKPGHLNTEAFF.

This clone was seen once. V and J are TRBV7-9 and TRBJ2-3; D unclear. CDR1 and CDR2 (germline): SEHNR, FQNEAQ (reference sequence). The CDR3 covers 14 residues. V dropped 1 base and J dropped 2 bases, with 7 bases sitting between them. CDR3 in DNA: TGTGCCAGCAGCTTAGACCAGATCACAGATACGCAGTATTTT. This gives the protein CASSLDQITDTQYF.

CDR3 DNA: TGTGCCAGCAGACAGGGTATCAGCTATGGCTACACCTTC. This gives the protein CASRQGISYGYTF. The chain carries TRBV2 and TRBJ1-2, with a possible D match to TRBD1 (6 bases). V was clipped by 6 bases and J by 4 bases, with 12 bases between them. This CDR3 is 13 amino acids long. Germline V lookup: CDR1 SNHLY, CDR2 FYNNEI.

The chain employs TRBV7-3 and TRBJ2-2; D ambiguous. The V end was cut by 1 base, the J end by 0 bases, with 12 bases between. Germline values: CDR1 SGHTA, CDR2 FQGTGA. This CDR3 is 17 amino acids long. The CDR3 sequence is CASSLMRTSTNTGELFF. The CDR3 nucleotides read TGTGCCAGCAGCTTAATGCGAACTTCCACGAACACCGGGGAGCTGTTTTTT.

The chain has TRBV5-6 and TRBJ1-1, with D possibly being TRBD1 (5 bases). The CDR3 spans 14 residues. CDR1 is SGHDT, CDR2 YYEEEE, per germline. Deletions cut 5 bases from V and 6 bases from J, with 17 bases between. CDR3 sequence (DNA): TGTGCCAGCAGGCAAACAGGAATTAAACCTGAAGCTTTCTTT. Its translation is CASRQTGIKPEAFF.

This chain connects TRBV6-1 to TRBJ2-5; D is ambiguous. With the DNA end fitting TRBJ2-7 better, the J assignment may be wrong. CDR1 MNHNS and CDR2 SASEGT come from the germline V gene. This CDR3 is 11 amino acids long. The CDR3 DNA follows: TGTGCCAGCAGCTATGACTACGAGCAGTACTTC. Translation gives CASSYDYEQYF.

This clone appeared once. The rearrangement links TRBV27 to TRBJ1-2; 8 positions match TRBD1. V trimming: 4 bases; J trimming: 4 bases; junction bases outside the gene matches: 8. Germline values: CDR1 MNHEY, CDR2 SMNVEV (reference sequence). The CDR3 sequence is 15 residues long. As DNA, the CDR3 is TGTGCCAGCAGTTCCCAGGGGGCTATCTCCTATGGCTACACCTTC. Encoded protein: CASSSQGAISYGYTF.

This clone has only one observation. The J gene is TRBJ1-1, the V gene TRBV7-2; weak D call: TRBD1 (5 bases). The CDR3 totals 16 residues. V shed 5 bases and J shed 0 bases, with 16 bases lying between them. CDR1 is SGHTA and CDR2 is FQGNSA in the germline V gene. CDR3 sequence: CASSTTGGVMNTEAFF. CDR3 DNA: TGTGCCAGCAGCACCACCGGAGGGGTCATGAACACTGAAGCTTTCTTT.

Only a few counts were recorded for this clone. Here the CDR3 DNA reads TGTGCCAGTGTAAGACTAAGTAGAGCTTTCTTT. Protein: CASVRLSRAFF. The V call is TRBV19, the J call TRBJ1-1; D remains unclear. This CDR3 spans 11 amino acids. Germline V lookup: CDR1 LNHDA, CDR2 SQIVND (reference sequence). V gave up 8 bases and J gave up 10 bases, with 14 bases separating them.